Listed here is a single T cell receptor (beta chain). Its antigen is unknown. This may stem from a read error, because a much larger clone lies one nucleotide away. From about 490 ng of total RNA, TCR beta-specific cDNA was reverse-transcribed using a constant-region primer. Libraries of TCR beta came from three nested multiplex PCR rounds with slightly modified ARM-PCR. TRBV1-TRBV30 forward primers and a C-beta reverse primer were used in the first two PCR rounds, which each ran for ten to eleven cycles. Via MiXCR, TCRdb re-called the multiplex PCR reads, giving one row per CDR3 protein. The repertoire holds fewer than 350,000 distinct CDR3 sequences, with 65% as singletons. The source of the sample is a study of tumor-infiltrating lymphocytes in primary liver carcinoma. Study in general: Those sampled were patients whose primary liver carcinoma was treated by surgical resection. The five patients, who were men and women, ranged in age from 30 to 69 years. Overall study findings and caveats: Blood fell significantly below tumors in its top-250-clone fraction (p = 0.039).

Blood RNA came from unsorted whole blood; germline DNA was also extracted. Prior to surgery, roughly 4 milliliters of peripheral blood were drawn. Looked up from germline, CDR1 is LGHNA and CDR2 is YNFKEQ. The CDR3 extends over 14 amino acids. The origin of this receptor is a man aged 40-49 years with primary liver carcinoma and hepatitis B virus infection. The sample was peripheral blood. The J gene is TRBJ1-1, the V gene TRBV4-2; tentative D call: TRBD1 (6 bases). CDR3 region: CTSSQGGGGTEAFF. DNA of the CDR3: TGTACCAGCAGCCAAGGAGGGGGTGGCACTGAAGCTTTCTTT.